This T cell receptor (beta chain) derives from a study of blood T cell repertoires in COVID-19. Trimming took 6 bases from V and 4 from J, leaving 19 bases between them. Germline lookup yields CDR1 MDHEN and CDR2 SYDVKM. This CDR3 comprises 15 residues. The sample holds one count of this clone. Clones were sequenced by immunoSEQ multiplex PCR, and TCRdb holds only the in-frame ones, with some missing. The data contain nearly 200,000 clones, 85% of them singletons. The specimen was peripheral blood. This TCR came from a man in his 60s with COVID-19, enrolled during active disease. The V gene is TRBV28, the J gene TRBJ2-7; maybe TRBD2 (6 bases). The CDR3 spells CASRADGGGLYEQYF. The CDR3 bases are TGTGCCAGCAGGGCTGACGGGGGTGGGTTGTACGAGCAGTACTTC.